A single sample is the source of the 20 T cell receptor beta chains below, sequenced in a study of T cell repertoires in cytomegalovirus infection. TCRdb ran MiXCR on the reads and lists one entry per CDR3 protein. The sample lists around 450,000 distinct CDR3 sequences, 31% occurring once. The sequenced material came from PBMCs. These receptors were collected from a human donor in good health (CMV status not recorded). Some clones in this sample may be carry-over from other donors' samples.

This clonotype was counted a few times. The chain's CDR3 is CASSNGRAGAYEQYF. The CDR3 coding sequence is TGTGCCAGCAGTAACGGACGGGCCGGGGCCTACGAGCAGTACTTC. The rearrangement links TRBV12-3 or TRBV12-4 to TRBJ2-7; tentatively, D is TRBD2 (5 bases). The V gene lost 5 bases and the J gene lost 2 bases, with 16 bases spanning the gap. The CDR3 spans 15 residues.

CDR3 DNA sequence: TGTGCCAGCAGCCAAGATGAGCCCCACGGGTTATGGGGCACAGATACGCAGTATTTT. This gives the protein CASSQDEPHGLWGTDTQYF. V and J are TRBV3-1 and TRBJ2-3; D is unclear. Trimming took 0 bases from V and 1 from J, leaving 20 bases between them. Per the germline V gene, CDR1 is LGHDT and CDR2 is YNNKEL (reference sequence). The CDR3 totals 19 residues.

This chain uses TRBV14 with TRBJ2-3; 7 nucleotides align to TRBD1. Looked up from germline, CDR1 is SGHDN and CDR2 is FVKESK. J gave up 2 bases and V 6 bases, and 5 bases lay outside the gene matches. This CDR3 comprises 14 residues. For the CDR3, the DNA is TGTGCCAGCAGGGAAAGGGGGCTCACAGATACGCAGTATTTT. This sequence encodes CASRERGLTDTQYF. The full variable domain, in which reference TRBV14 and TRBJ2-3 provide the parts outside the CDR3, is EAGVTQFPSHSVIEKGQTVTLRCDPISGHDNLYWYRRVMGKEIKFLLHFVKESKQDESGMPNNRFLAERTGGTYSTLKVQPAELEDSGVYFCASRERGLTDTQYFGPGTRLTVL.

This clonotype was seen many times. The chain is built from TRBV12-3 or TRBV12-4 and TRBJ1-1, with TRBD1 matching over 7 bases. This CDR3 has 14 residues. The J segment lost 4 bases and the V segment lost 3 bases, leaving 5 bases of the junction unmatched. CDR3 sequence (DNA): TGTGCCAGCAGTTTCCCCGACAGGGTCACTGAAGCTTTCTTT. It translates to CASSFPDRVTEAFF.

V is TRBV19 and J is TRBJ2-1, with D possibly TRBD2 on 6 matching bases. From germline, CDR1 is LNHDA and CDR2 SQIVND (reference sequence). V lost 3 bases and J lost 0, with 9 bases in between. There are 15 residues in the CDR3. CDR3 nucleotide sequence: TGTGCCAGTAGTATGGGCGGGAACTCCTACAATGAGCAGTTCTTC. It yields the protein CASSMGGNSYNEQFF.

This clonotype showed up just a few times. The V call is TRBV28, the J call TRBJ2-7, with 11 bases identical to TRBD1. This CDR3 comprises 15 residues. The germline V gene has CDR1 MDHEN and CDR2 SYDVKM. V was pared by 6 bases and J by 2 bases, with 6 bases of the junction left unmatched. The CDR3 here is CASRGQGARTYEQYF. CDR3 nucleotides: TGTGCCAGCAGAGGACAGGGGGCGAGGACCTACGAGCAGTACTTC. Using reference TRBV28 and TRBJ2-7 for the parts outside the CDR3, the full variable domain is DVKVTQSSRYLVKRTGEKVFLECVQDMDHENMFWYRQDPGLGLRLIYFSYDVKMKEKGDIPEGYSVSREKKERFSLILESASTNQTSMYLCASRGQGARTYEQYFGPGTRLTVT.

This clonotype was found many times. This rearrangement joins TRBV7-8 to TRBJ2-1, with D hard to call. The CDR3 loop spans 13 amino acids. Germline V lookup: CDR1 SGHVS, CDR2 FQNEAQ. With 1 base removed from V and 10 bases from J, the gap between germline ends came to 11 bases. CDR3 DNA sequence: TGTGCCAGCAGCTTAGTCTCGGGCTGGGAGCAGTTCTTC. Translating it yields CASSLVSGWEQFF. Looking up the rest from reference TRBV7-8 and TRBJ2-1 gives the full variable domain: GAGVSQSPRYKVAKRGQDVALRCDPISGHVSLFWYQQALGQGPEFLTYFQNEAQLDKSGLPSDRFFAERPEGSVSTLKIQRTQQEDSAVYLCASSLVSGWEQFFGPGTRLTVL.

Remarks on this clonotype: At one boundary the junction diverges from the germline segment, which might be a read error. The chain's CDR3 is CASSSDRVRETQYF. DNA for the CDR3: TGTGCCAGCAGCTCGGACAGGGTCCGAGAGACCCAGTACTTC. The genes are TRBV5-3 and TRBJ2-5; 8 positions agree with TRBD1. TRBV5-3 is reported as an ORF; its role is uncertain. There are 14 residues in the CDR3.

V gene TRBV4-3 combines with J gene TRBJ1-2, with 7 nucleotides matching TRBD1. The CDR3 consists of 14 residues. With V trimmed by 0 bases and J by 8 bases, 6 bases remained unmatched. The germline gives CDR1 LGHNA, CDR2 YSLEER. CDR3 DNA: TGCGCCAGCAGCCAAGACCGGACAGGAGGAGGCTACACCTTC. Translated, it gives CASSQDRTGGGYTF.

The V and J genes are TRBV18 and TRBJ2-1; unclear D gene. CDR1 and CDR2 (germline): KGHSH, LQKENI. The V end lost 0 bases, the J end lost 4 bases, and 7 bases lay between the germline ends. This CDR3 is 14 amino acids long. CDR3: CASSPPSDYNEQFF. The CDR3 DNA reads TGTGCCAGCTCACCACCATCAGATTACAATGAGCAGTTCTTC.

The rearrangement joins TRBV6-1 to TRBJ2-7; D might be TRBD1 or TRBD2, each matching 7 bases. CDR1 is MNHNS, CDR2 SASEGT, per germline. Trimming left V 6 bases short and J 3 bases short, with 15 bases between. This CDR3 has 14 residues. This chain's CDR3 is CASRWGGTDYEQYF. The CDR3 nucleotides are TGTGCCAGCAGGTGGGGGGGGACAGACTACGAGCAGTACTTC.

This clonotype was counted between two and nine times. The rearrangement joins TRBV11-2 to TRBJ1-1; D perhaps matches TRBD1 (5 bases). CDR3 length: 16 residues. Trimming took 2 bases from V and 1 from J, leaving 14 bases between them. The germline CDR1 and CDR2 sequences are SGHAT and FQNNGV. Written as DNA, the CDR3 is TGTGCCAGCAGCTTATTGGGGGGACGGCCGAACACTGAAGCTTTCTTT. Translated, it gives CASSLLGGRPNTEAFF.

About this clonotype itself: It is likely a read error, because the conserved phenylalanine at the end of the CDR3 is missing. The V and J genes are TRBV7-2 and TRBJ1-2, with 7 bases aligning to TRBD1. Germline values: CDR1 SGHTA, CDR2 FQGNSA. CDR3 length equals 15 residues. J lost 2 bases, V lost 1 base, and 4 bases had no gene match. The CDR3 DNA sequence: TGTGCCAGCAGCTTAGTTCAGGGGGTGAACTATGGCTACACCTGC. As protein: CASSLVQGVNYGYTC.

This clonotype was seen only once. The chain uses TRBV6-5 and TRBJ2-5, with D perhaps matching TRBD1 or TRBD2 (5 bases each). Trimming shortened V by 0 bases and J by 4 bases, and 18 bases separated the two germline ends. The CDR3 sequence is 17 residues long. Germline V gene lookup returns CDR1 MNHEY and CDR2 SVGAGI. DNA for the CDR3: TGTGCCAGCAGTTACTCCGAGGTCGGGACGGGTCTAGAGACCCAGTACTTC. Translating it yields CASSYSEVGTGLETQYF.

A remark on this clonotype: The junction does not match germline at one end; this may be a read error. This chain joins TRBV7-8 and TRBJ2-7; D is perhaps TRBD1 (6 bases). The CDR3 loop spans 13 amino acids. Germline loops: CDR1 SGHVS, CDR2 FQNEAQ. The CDR3 sequence: CASRGPVFYEQYF. DNA of the CDR3: TGCGCCAGCAGGGGCCCCGTGTTCTACGAGCAGTACTTC.

This clonotype turned up a few times. This chain joins TRBV19 and TRBJ1-1, with D unclear. The CDR3 extends over 14 amino acids. Germline V CDR1 and CDR2: LNHDA, SQIVND (reference sequence). The V end lost 5 bases, the J end lost 0 bases, and 10 bases lay between the germline ends. The CDR3 spells CASSLYTMNTEAFF. CDR3 sequence (DNA): TGTGCCAGTAGTTTGTACACTATGAACACTGAAGCTTTCTTT.

This clonotype was seen more than once but under ten times. This CDR3 is CASSLESGVPNEKLFF. In DNA, the CDR3 is TGTGCCAGCAGCTTAGAATCGGGGGTCCCTAATGAAAAACTGTTTTTT. V and J are TRBV11-2 and TRBJ1-4; perhaps TRBD1 as D (5 bases). This CDR3 spans 16 amino acids. The V end was cut by 0 bases, the J end by 3 bases, with 11 bases between. Germline assignment: CDR1 SGHAT and CDR2 FQNNGV.

This clonotype was seen ten or more times. The chain carries TRBV7-8 and TRBJ1-1; tentative D call: TRBD1 (5 bases). Germline-derived CDR1 and CDR2 are SGHVS and FQNEAQ. The CDR3 loop spans 17 amino acids. The V gene lost 5 bases and the J gene lost 2 bases, with 21 bases spanning the gap. The chain's CDR3 is CASSPLGVAAPNTEAFF. CDR3 in DNA: TGTGCCAGCAGCCCGTTAGGGGTCGCGGCTCCCAACACTGAAGCTTTCTTT.

The chain carries TRBV25-1 and TRBJ1-4; TRBD1 matches at 8 bases. Germline V gene data show CDR1 as MGHDK and CDR2 as SYGVNS. This CDR3 has 13 amino acids. With 2 bases clipped from V and 10 bases from J, the junction kept 3 bases outside the gene matches. The CDR3 DNA reads TGTGCCAGCAGTGAACTTACAGGGGGAAAACTGTTTTTT. It codes for CASSELTGGKLFF. Full variable domain (missing parts from reference TRBV25-1 and TRBJ1-4): EADIYQTPRYLVIGTGKKITLECSQTMGHDKMYWYQQDPGMELHLIHYSYGVNSTEKGDLSSESTVSRIRTEHFPLTLESARPSHTSQYLCASSELTGGKLFFGSGTQLSVL.

A word on this clonotype: A much larger clone lies a single base off, so this may be a read error. V gene TRBV28 combines with J gene TRBJ1-1; D gene ambiguous. V shed 6 bases and J shed 1 base, with 9 bases lying between them. The CDR3 totals 13 residues. In germline, CDR1 is MDHEN, CDR2 SYDVKM. CDR3 coding DNA: TGTGCCAGCAGGCTAGTGGAGAACACTGAAGCTTTCTTT. It codes for CASRLVENTEAFF.